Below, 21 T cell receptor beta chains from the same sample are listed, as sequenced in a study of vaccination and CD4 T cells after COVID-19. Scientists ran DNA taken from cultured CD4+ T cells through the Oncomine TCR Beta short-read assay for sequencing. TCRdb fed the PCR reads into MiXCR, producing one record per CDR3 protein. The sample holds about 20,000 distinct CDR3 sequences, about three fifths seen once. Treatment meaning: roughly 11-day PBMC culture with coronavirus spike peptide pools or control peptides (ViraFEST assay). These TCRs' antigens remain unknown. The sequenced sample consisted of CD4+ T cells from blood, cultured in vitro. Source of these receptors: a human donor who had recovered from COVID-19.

CDR3 bases: TGTGCCAGCAGCTCCGGGACTCTCTATGGCTACACCTTC. Translation: CASSSGTLYGYTF. The J gene is TRBJ1-2, the V gene TRBV7-9; tentative D call: TRBD1 (5 bases). Germline CDR1 SEHNR, CDR2 FQNEAQ (reference sequence). The V end was cut by 4 bases, the J end by 4 bases, with 10 bases between. The CDR3 has 13 residues.

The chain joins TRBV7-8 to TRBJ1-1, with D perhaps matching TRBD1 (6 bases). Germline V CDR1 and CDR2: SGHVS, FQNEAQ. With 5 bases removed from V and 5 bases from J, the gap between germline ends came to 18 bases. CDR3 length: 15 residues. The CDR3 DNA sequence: TGTGCCAGCAGCCTAACCCAGGGGATTAGGACTGAAGCTTTCTTT. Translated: CASSLTQGIRTEAFF.

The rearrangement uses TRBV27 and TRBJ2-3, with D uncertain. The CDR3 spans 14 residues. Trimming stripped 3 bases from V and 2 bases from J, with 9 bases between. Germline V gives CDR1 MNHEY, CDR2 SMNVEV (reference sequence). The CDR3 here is CASSLSSPTDTQYF. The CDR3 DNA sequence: TGTGCCAGCAGTTTGTCCAGCCCCACAGATACGCAGTATTTT.

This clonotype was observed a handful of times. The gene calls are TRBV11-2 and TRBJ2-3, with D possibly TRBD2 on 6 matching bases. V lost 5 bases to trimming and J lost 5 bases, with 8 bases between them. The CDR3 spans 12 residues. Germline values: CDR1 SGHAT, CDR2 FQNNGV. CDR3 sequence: CASSQEGDTQYF. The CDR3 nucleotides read TGTGCCAGCAGCCAGGAGGGAGATACGCAGTATTTT.

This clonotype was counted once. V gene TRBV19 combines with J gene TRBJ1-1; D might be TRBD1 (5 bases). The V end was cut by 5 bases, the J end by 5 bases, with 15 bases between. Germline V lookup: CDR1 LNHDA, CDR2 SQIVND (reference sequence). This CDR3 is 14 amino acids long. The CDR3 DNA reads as TGTGCCAGTAGTTCTCTTTTTGGGGGAACTGAAGCTTTCTTT. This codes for CASSSLFGGTEAFF.

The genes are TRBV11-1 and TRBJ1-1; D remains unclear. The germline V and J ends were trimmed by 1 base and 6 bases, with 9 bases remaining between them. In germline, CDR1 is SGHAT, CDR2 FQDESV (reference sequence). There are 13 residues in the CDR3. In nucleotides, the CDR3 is TGTGCCAGCAGCTTAGAGAGGCAGGCTGAAGCTTTCTTT. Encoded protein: CASSLERQAEAFF.

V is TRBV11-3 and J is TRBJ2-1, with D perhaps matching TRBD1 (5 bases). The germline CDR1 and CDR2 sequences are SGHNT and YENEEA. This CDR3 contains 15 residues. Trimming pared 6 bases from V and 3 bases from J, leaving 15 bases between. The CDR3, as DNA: TGTGCCAGCAGTTCCGACCGCAGGGACTACAATGAGCAGTTCTTC. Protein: CASSSDRRDYNEQFF.

CDR3 DNA sequence: TGCGCCAGCAGGGACGAGACGGTTACCAATTCACCCCTCCACTTT. Protein product: CASRDETVTNSPLHF. The chain couples TRBV5-1 to TRBJ1-6; no reliable D call. The CDR3 is 15 amino acids. The germline CDR1 and CDR2 sequences are SGHRS and YFSETQ. The V end was cut by 5 bases, the J end by 7 bases, with 16 bases between.

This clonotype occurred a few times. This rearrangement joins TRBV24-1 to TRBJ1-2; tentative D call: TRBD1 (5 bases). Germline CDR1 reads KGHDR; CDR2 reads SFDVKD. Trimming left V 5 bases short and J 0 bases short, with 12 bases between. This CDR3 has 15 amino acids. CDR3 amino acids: CATSVGWGANYGYTF. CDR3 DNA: TGTGCCACCAGTGTCGGCTGGGGGGCTAACTATGGCTACACCTTC.

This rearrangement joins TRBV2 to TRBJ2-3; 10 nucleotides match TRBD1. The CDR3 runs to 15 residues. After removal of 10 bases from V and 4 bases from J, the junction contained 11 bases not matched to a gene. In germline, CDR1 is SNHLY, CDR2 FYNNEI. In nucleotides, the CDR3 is TGTGCCACCCGGGACAGGGGATTTTTGTCAGATACGCAGTATTTT. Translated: CATRDRGFLSDTQYF.

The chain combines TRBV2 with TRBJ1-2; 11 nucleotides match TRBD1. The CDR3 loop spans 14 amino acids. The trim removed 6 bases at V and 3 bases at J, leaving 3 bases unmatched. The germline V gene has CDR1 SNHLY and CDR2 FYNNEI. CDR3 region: CASRLGQGDYGYTF. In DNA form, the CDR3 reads TGTGCCAGCAGATTGGGACAGGGGGACTATGGCTACACCTTC.

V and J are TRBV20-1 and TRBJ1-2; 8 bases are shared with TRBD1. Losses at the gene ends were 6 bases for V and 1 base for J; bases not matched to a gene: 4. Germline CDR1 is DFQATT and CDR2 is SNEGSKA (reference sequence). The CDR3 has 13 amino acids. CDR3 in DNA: TGCAGTGCCCACACAGGGGGTAACTATGGCTACACCTTC. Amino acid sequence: CSAHTGGNYGYTF.

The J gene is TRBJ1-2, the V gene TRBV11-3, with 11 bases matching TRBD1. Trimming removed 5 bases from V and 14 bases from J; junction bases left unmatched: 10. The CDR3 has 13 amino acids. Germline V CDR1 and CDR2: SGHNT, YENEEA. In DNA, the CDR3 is TGTGCCAGCAGCCACGGACAGGGGGCCCTTGCTACCTTC. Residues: CASSHGQGALATF.

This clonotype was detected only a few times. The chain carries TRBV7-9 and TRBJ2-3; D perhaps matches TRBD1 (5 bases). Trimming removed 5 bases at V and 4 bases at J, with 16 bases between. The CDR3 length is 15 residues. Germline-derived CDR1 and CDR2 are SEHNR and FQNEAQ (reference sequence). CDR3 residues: CASSQGMASADTQYF. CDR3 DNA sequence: TGTGCCAGCAGCCAGGGCATGGCGAGCGCAGATACGCAGTATTTT.

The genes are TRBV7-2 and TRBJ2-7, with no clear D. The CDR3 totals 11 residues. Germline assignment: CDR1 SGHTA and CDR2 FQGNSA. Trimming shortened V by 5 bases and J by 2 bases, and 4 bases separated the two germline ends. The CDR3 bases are TGTGCCAGCAGCCCCGCCTACGAGCAGTACTTC. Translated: CASSPAYEQYF.

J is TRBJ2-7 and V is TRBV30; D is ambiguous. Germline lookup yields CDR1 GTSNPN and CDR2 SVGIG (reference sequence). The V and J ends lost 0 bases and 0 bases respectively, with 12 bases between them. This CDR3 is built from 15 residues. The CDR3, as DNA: TGTGCCTGGAGTGTACTCAGTATCAGCTCCTACGAGCAGTACTTC. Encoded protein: CAWSVLSISSYEQYF.

The CDR3 loop is CASSLDGGRTEAFF. CDR3 sequence (DNA): TGTGCCAGCAGCTTGGACGGGGGGAGAACTGAAGCTTTCTTT. This chain connects TRBV7-8 to TRBJ1-1, with D possibly being TRBD1 (5 bases). V was clipped by 3 bases and J by 5 bases, with 13 bases between them. Germline V gene sequence: CDR1 SGHVS, CDR2 FQNEAQ. CDR3 length: 14 amino acids.

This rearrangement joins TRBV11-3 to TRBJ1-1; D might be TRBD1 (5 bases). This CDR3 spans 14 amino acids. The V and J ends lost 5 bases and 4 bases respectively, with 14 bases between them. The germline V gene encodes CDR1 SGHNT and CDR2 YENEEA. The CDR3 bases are TGTGCCAGCAGCACCCAGCCAGGGACCACTGAAGCTTTCTTT. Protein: CASSTQPGTTEAFF. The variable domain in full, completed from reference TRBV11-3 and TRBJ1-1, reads EAGVVQSPRYKIIEKKQPVAFWCNPISGHNTLYWYLQNLGQGPELLIRYENEEAVDDSQLPKDRFSAERLKGVDSTLKIQPAELGDSAVYLCASSTQPGTTEAFFGQGTRLTVV.

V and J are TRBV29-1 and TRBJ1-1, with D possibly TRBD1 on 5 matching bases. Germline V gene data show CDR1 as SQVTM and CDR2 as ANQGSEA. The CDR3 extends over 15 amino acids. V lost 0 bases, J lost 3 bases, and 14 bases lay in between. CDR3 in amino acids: CSVEEVWTRDTEAFF. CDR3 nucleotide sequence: TGCAGCGTTGAAGAGGTCTGGACACGGGACACTGAAGCTTTCTTT.

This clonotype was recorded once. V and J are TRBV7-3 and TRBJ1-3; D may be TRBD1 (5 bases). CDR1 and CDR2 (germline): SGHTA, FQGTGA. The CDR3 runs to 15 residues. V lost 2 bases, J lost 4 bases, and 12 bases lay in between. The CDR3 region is CASSLGWGDGNTIYF. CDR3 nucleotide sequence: TGTGCCAGCAGCTTAGGATGGGGGGACGGAAACACCATATATTTT.

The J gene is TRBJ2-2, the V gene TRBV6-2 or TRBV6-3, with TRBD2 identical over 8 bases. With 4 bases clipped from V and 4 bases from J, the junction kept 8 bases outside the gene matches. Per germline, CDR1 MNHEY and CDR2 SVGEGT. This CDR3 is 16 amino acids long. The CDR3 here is CASSSRGRPSTGELFF. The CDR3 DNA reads TGTGCCAGCAGTTCCCGCGGGAGGCCATCCACCGGGGAGCTGTTTTTT.